These 25 T cell receptor beta chains originate from one sample sequenced in a study of T cells in Graves' hyperthyroidism and ophthalmopathy (dated by TCRdb to about 2019). Libraries were made using multiplex PCR. The sequencer was an Illumina HiSeq 2000. TCR beta CDR3 regions were amplified from RNA transcripts. A first-round RT-PCR of the TCR CDR3 used the HTBI primer set with the Qiagen OneStep RT-PCR kit. In TCRdb, the public reads were trimmed at Q25 with fastp and aligned with MiXCR, with productive beta chains retained. For every CDR3 protein sequence, its rows merge into one entry that carries the most common genes and DNA. Within this sample are some 560,000 distinct CDR3 sequences, with 13% to 15% of them counted one time only. Clones ranked in the top ten supply roughly 14% of the sample. Sequencing input: blood. The receptors shown here come from a woman in her thirties or forties with Graves' hyperthyroidism.

The chain links TRBV19 to TRBJ2-7; 10 bases fit TRBD2. This CDR3 is 14 amino acids long. V trimming: 5 bases; J trimming: 6 bases; junction bases outside the gene matches: 7. The germline CDR1 and CDR2 sequences are LNHDA and SQIVND (reference sequence). CDR3 in amino acids: CASSPRSGRGEQYF. DNA for the CDR3: TGTGCCAGTAGTCCCCGCAGCGGGAGGGGCGAGCAGTACTTC.

Worth noting for this clonotype: A read error may be the cause here, since a much bigger clone is one base away. The conserved closing phenylalanine or tryptophan is absent in this CDR3, likely reflecting a read error. V usage is TRBV2 and J usage is TRBJ2-5; D possibly corresponds to TRBD1 (6 bases). CDR1 SNHLY and CDR2 FYNNEI come from the germline V gene. The V and J ends lost 6 bases and 4 bases respectively, with 12 bases between them. The CDR3 extends over 13 amino acids. The CDR3 sequence: CASRSSGAETQYL. For the CDR3, the DNA is TGTGCCAGCAGGAGCTCAGGGGCAGAGACCCAGTACCTC.

This clonotype was counted at least ten times. The rearrangement uses TRBV28 and TRBJ2-7; the match to TRBD1 covers 8 bases. Germline V CDR1 and CDR2: MDHEN, SYDVKM. J gave up 1 base and V 7 bases, and 6 bases lay outside the gene matches. This CDR3 region has 14 residues. The DNA of the CDR3 is TGTGCCAGCACCAGGACAGGGAGTTCCTACGAGCAGTACTTC. It translates to CASTRTGSSYEQYF.

The chain links TRBV5-6 to TRBJ2-7, with D tentatively TRBD1 (5 bases). Trimming pared 4 bases from V and 9 bases from J, leaving 14 bases between. Germline values: CDR1 SGHDT, CDR2 YYEEEE. CDR3 length: 12 residues. The CDR3 DNA reads TGTGCCAGCAGCCGAACAGGATGGGGGCAGTACTTC. Its protein is CASSRTGWGQYF. The full variable domain, with the rest looked up from reference TRBV5-6 and TRBJ2-7, is DAGVTQSPTHLIKTRGQQVTLRCSPKSGHDTVSWYQQALGQGPQFIFQYYEEEERQRGNFPDRFSGHQFPNYSSELNVNALLLGDSALYLCASSRTGWGQYFGPGTRLTVT.

Concerning this clonotype: Sequence at one end of the junction differs from germline and may be a read error. CDR3 residues: CASTQGDLIAGTEAFF. The CDR3, as DNA: TGTGCCAGCACCCAAGGGGACCTCATCGCGGGGACTGAAGCTTTCTTT. This chain links TRBV3-1 with TRBJ1-1; D is possibly TRBD1 (5 bases). Germline V CDR1 and CDR2: LGHDT, YNNKEL (reference sequence). The CDR3 spans 16 residues.

This clonotype appeared many times. This chain joins TRBV2 and TRBJ1-1; D is unresolved. The CDR3 covers 14 residues. The V and J ends lost 3 bases and 2 bases respectively, with 10 bases between them. Germline loops: CDR1 SNHLY, CDR2 FYNNEI. This CDR3 reads CASSETLVNTEAFF. The DNA for the CDR3 is TGTGCCAGCAGTGAGACCTTGGTAAACACTGAAGCTTTCTTT.

The chain links TRBV19 to TRBJ2-1; D unclear. The germline V and J ends were trimmed by 4 bases and 8 bases, with 6 bases remaining between them. This CDR3 has 11 amino acids. Germline CDR1 and CDR2: LNHDA and SQIVND (reference sequence). CDR3 in amino acids: CASSRAHEQFF. CDR3 nucleotide sequence: TGTGCCAGTAGTAGGGCCCATGAGCAGTTCTTC.

In its sample, this clonotype was seen a few times. The gene calls are TRBV19 and TRBJ1-2, with D possibly TRBD1 on 5 matching bases. Germline V gene sequence: CDR1 LNHDA, CDR2 SQIVND (reference sequence). CDR3 length: 13 residues. With 7 bases removed from V and 7 bases from J, the gap between germline ends came to 16 bases. The CDR3 here is CASIRGETGGYTF. The CDR3 DNA follows: TGTGCCAGTATTCGGGGCGAAACGGGTGGCTACACCTTC.

There are a few counts of this clonotype. The chain joins TRBV29-1 to TRBJ2-1, with a tentative D call TRBD1 (6 bases). V dropped 6 bases and J dropped 8 bases, with 14 bases sitting between them. From germline, CDR1 is SQVTM and CDR2 ANQGSEA. This CDR3 region has 12 residues. The CDR3 DNA reads as TGCAGCGTGTTACAGGGTCCTCATGAGCAGTTCTTC. Translation gives CSVLQGPHEQFF.

This clonotype was seen at least ten times. This chain connects TRBV5-1 to TRBJ2-5; TRBD1 matches at 7 bases. V gave up 0 bases and J gave up 3 bases; unmatched junction bases: 5. Germline V lookup: CDR1 SGHRS, CDR2 YFSETQ. CDR3 length equals 15 residues. CDR3 residues: CASSLDFGTEETQYF. The CDR3 bases are TGCGCCAGCAGCTTGGATTTTGGGACAGAAGAGACCCAGTACTTC.

This clonotype was recorded many times. The V and J genes are TRBV5-1 and TRBJ2-1; D possibly uses TRBD1 or TRBD2 (6 bases each). Germline V lookup: CDR1 SGHRS, CDR2 YFSETQ. V was pared by 2 bases and J by 8 bases, with 17 bases between. The CDR3 runs to 15 residues. The chain's CDR3 is CASSFRGLITDEQFF. CDR3 DNA: TGCGCCAGCAGCTTCCGGGGGCTGATCACGGATGAGCAGTTCTTC.

This clonotype was observed at least ten times. V is TRBV12-3 or TRBV12-4 and J is TRBJ2-7; 7 bases are a match to TRBD1. CDR3 size: 14 residues. Losses at the gene ends were 2 bases for V and 5 bases for J; bases not matched to a gene: 6. The DNA of the CDR3 is TGTGCCAGCAGTTTAATGACAGGGACCCACGAGCAGTACTTC. This encodes CASSLMTGTHEQYF.

This clonotype occurred a few times. The junction shows a germline mismatch at one end, possibly a read error. This chain links TRBV3-1 with TRBJ2-7, with TRBD2 as a possible D gene (6 bases). The germline CDR1 and CDR2 sequences are LGHDT and YNNKEL (reference sequence). This CDR3 spans 13 amino acids. CDR3 sequence: CASRGGIRYDQYF. The DNA of the CDR3 is TGTGCCAGCAGGGGCGGGATCAGGTACGATCAGTACTTC.

This clonotype was picked up a small number of times. In DNA form, the CDR3 reads TGTGCCAGCAGCCCCTCGGGAGGCCGCACAGATACGCAGTATTTT. Translated: CASSPSGGRTDTQYF. The V call is TRBV7-9, the J call TRBJ2-3, with 7 bases fitting TRBD2. The V gene's germline CDR1 is SEHNR and CDR2 FQNEAQ (reference sequence). V lost 5 bases, J lost 1 base, and 6 bases stayed unmatched. The CDR3 covers 15 residues.

The V gene is TRBV28, the J gene TRBJ2-7; 9 bases line up with TRBD1. The J segment lost 0 bases and the V segment lost 7 bases, leaving 4 bases of the junction unmatched. This CDR3 has 14 amino acids. The germline gives CDR1 MDHEN, CDR2 SYDVKM. CDR3 in amino acids: CASTVTGGSYEQYF. For the CDR3, the DNA is TGTGCCAGCACCGTGACAGGGGGCTCCTACGAGCAGTACTTC.

This clonotype has at least ten counts. The V call is TRBV27, the J call TRBJ2-3, with no clear D. CDR3 size: 14 residues. V was cut by 10 bases and J by 1 base, with 15 bases left in between. Germline CDR1 MNHEY, CDR2 SMNVEV (reference sequence). The CDR3 DNA reads as TGTGCCACTTCGGGTCTTCGGGGCACAGATACGCAGTATTTT. This codes for CATSGLRGTDTQYF.

This clonotype came up a few times. The chain links TRBV9 to TRBJ1-1; weak D call: TRBD1 (6 bases). This CDR3 region has 15 residues. Germline V gene sequence: CDR1 SGDLS, CDR2 YYNGEE. V gave up 3 bases and J gave up 0 bases, with 12 bases separating them. Here the CDR3 DNA reads TGTGCCAGCAGCGCAGGGGAGGCTGTGAACACTGAAGCTTTCTTT. Translated, it gives CASSAGEAVNTEAFF.

V gene TRBV30 combines with J gene TRBJ1-4; the match to TRBD1 covers 7 bases. Trimming cost V 3 bases and J 4 bases; bases outside gene matches: 11. Germline V lookup: CDR1 GTSNPN, CDR2 SVGIG (reference sequence). The length of the CDR3 is 16 residues. In nucleotides, the CDR3 is TGTGCCTGGAGACTACTCCAGGGGGGGATTAATGAAAAACTGTTTTTT. It yields the protein CAWRLLQGGINEKLFF.

This sequence joins TRBV12-3 or TRBV12-4 and TRBJ1-6; possible D gene TRBD1, 5 bases. The V end was cut by 6 bases, the J end by 7 bases, with 10 bases between. The CDR3 length is 13 residues. The CDR3 here is CASRVRVNSPLHF. The CDR3 nucleotides are TGTGCCAGCAGGGTCAGGGTGAATTCACCCCTCCACTTT.

This clonotype was counted ten times or more. The V and J genes are TRBV10-3 and TRBJ1-2, with D perhaps matching TRBD1 (6 bases). CDR1 ENHRY and CDR2 SYGVKD come from the germline V gene. With 0 bases removed from V and 2 bases from J, the gap between germline ends came to 13 bases. The CDR3 runs to 16 residues. For the CDR3, the DNA is TGTGCCATCAGTGAGTCTTCCGGGACATTGAACTATGGCTACACCTTC. It codes for CAISESSGTLNYGYTF.

V is TRBV5-1 and J is TRBJ1-2, with D hard to call. The CDR3 has 13 residues. Germline CDR1 is SGHRS and CDR2 is YFSETQ. V lost 3 bases and J 6 bases, leaving 12 bases between the germline ends. The CDR3 coding sequence is TGCGCCAGCAGCTCGGGAGGGTCAGATGGCTACACCTTC. Its translation: CASSSGGSDGYTF.

The table lists this clonotype with a few counts. The chain carries TRBV13 and TRBJ1-1; D unresolved. Germline V gives CDR1 PRHDT, CDR2 FYEKMQ (reference sequence). Deletions cut 4 bases from V and 0 bases from J, with 6 bases between. The CDR3 runs to 13 residues. The CDR3 nucleotides read TGTGCCAGCAGCTCCCTGGTGAACACTGAAGCTTTCTTT. It encodes CASSSLVNTEAFF.

In regard to this clonotype: Mismatch with germline at one junction end may stem from a read error. The chain links TRBV6-5 to TRBJ2-2; 7 bases agree with TRBD2. The V gene's germline CDR1 is MNHEY and CDR2 SVGAGI. This CDR3 comprises 15 residues. The CDR3 loop is CASIYSRELVGELFF. In DNA, the CDR3 is TGTGCCAGCATTTACTCGCGGGAGCTAGTCGGGGAGCTGTTTTTT.

This CDR3 is CASSVVAGATGNTIYF. CDR3 in DNA: TGTGCCAGCAGCGTAGTAGCCGGGGCTACGGGAAACACCATATATTTT. V and J are TRBV9 and TRBJ1-3; D perhaps matches TRBD1 (5 bases). CDR3 length: 16 residues. Trimming removed 0 bases from V and 4 bases from J, with 14 bases in between. Per germline, CDR1 SGDLS and CDR2 YYNGEE.

The CDR3 DNA is TGCAGTGCTAGAATGGGGGGGCTGACTGAAGCTTTCTTT. Translating gives CSARMGGLTEAFF. The genes are TRBV20-1 and TRBJ1-1; the D gene is possibly TRBD1 (6 bases). CDR1 and CDR2 (germline): DFQATT, SNEGSKA (reference sequence). Trimming cost V 2 bases and J 5 bases, with 12 bases left between them. This CDR3 comprises 13 residues.